This TCR beta chain was profiled in a study of blood T cell repertoires in COVID-19. Study-wide background: The United States, Italy and Spain supplied acute and convalescent COVID-19 samples. From T cells, B-cell-depleted T cells, or PBMCs came the material, which was cDNA or gDNA.

The trim removed 8 bases at V and 0 bases at J, leaving 6 bases unmatched. Germline V gene sequence: CDR1 LNHDA, CDR2 SQIVND (reference sequence). CDR3 length: 14 residues. Only in-frame clones appear in the TCRdb table, and some are missing; sequencing was by immunoSEQ multiplex PCR. The sample has roughly 290,000 clones; approximately 84% are singletons. Material for sequencing was peripheral blood. The receptor's source is a woman in her thirties who had recovered from COVID-19. The V gene is TRBV19, the J gene TRBJ2-7; 8 bases are a match to TRBD1. CDR3 sequence (DNA): TGTGCCAGTGGGGACAGGTCAAGCTCCTACGAGCAGTACTTC. This sequence encodes CASGDRSSSYEQYF. Full variable domain (rest looked up from reference TRBV19 and TRBJ2-7): DGGITQSPKYLFRKEGQNVTLSCEQNLNHDAMYWYRQDPGQGLRLIYYSQIVNDFQKGDIAEGYSVSREKKESFPLTVTSAQKNPTAFYLCASGDRSSSYEQYFGPGTRLTVT.